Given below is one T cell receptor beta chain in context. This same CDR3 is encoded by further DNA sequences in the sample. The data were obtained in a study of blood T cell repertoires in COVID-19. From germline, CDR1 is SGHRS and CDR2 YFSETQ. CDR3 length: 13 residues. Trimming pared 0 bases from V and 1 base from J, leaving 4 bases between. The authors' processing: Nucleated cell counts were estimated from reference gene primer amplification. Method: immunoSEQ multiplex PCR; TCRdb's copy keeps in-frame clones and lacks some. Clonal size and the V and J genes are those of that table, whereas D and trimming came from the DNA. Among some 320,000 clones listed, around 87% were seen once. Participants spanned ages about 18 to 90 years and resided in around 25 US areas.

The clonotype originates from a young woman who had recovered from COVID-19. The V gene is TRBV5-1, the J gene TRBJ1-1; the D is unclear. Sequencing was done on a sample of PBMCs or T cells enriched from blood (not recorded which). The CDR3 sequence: CASSLEQNTEAFF. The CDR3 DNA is TGCGCCAGCAGCTTGGAACAGAACACTGAAGCTTTCTTT.